This T cell receptor (beta chain) came from a study of T cell changes during pregnancy in multiple sclerosis. The CDR3 runs to 17 residues. V shed 0 bases, J shed 0 bases, and the junction held 7 bases outside the gene matches. From germline, CDR1 is LGHNA and CDR2 YSLEER. Assay: immunoSEQ multiplex PCR; the TCRdb copy retains only in-frame clones and omits some. The sample holds about 49,000 clones, around 90% seen once. This chain links TRBV4-3 with TRBJ2-7, with 8 bases matching TRBD2. The input for sequencing was peripheral blood, taken after pregnancy. The clonotype originates from a female donor in good health, enrolled as a control in a pregnancy study. The CDR3 sequence: CASSQDTGGGLSYEQYF. CDR3 DNA sequence: TGCGCCAGCAGCCAAGATACCGGGGGGGGTCTCTCCTACGAGCAGTACTTC.